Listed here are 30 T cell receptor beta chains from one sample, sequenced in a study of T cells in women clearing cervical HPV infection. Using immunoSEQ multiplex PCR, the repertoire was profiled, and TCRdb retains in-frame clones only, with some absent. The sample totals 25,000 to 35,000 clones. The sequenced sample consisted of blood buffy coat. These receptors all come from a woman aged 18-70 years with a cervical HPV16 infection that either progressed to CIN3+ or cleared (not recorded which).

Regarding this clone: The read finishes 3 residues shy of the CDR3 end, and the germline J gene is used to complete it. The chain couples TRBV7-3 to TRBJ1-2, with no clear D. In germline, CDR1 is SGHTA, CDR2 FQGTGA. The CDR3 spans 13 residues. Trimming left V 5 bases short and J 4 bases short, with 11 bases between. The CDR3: CASSRGEPYGYTF. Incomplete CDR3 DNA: TGTGCCAGCAGCCGGGGTGAGCCCTATGGC. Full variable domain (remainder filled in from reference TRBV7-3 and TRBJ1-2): GAGVSQTPSNKVTEKGKYVELRCDPISGHTALYWYRQSLGQGPEFLIYFQGTGAADDSGLPNDRFFAVRPEGSVSTLKIQRTERGDSAVYLCASSRGEPYGYTFGSGTRLTVV.

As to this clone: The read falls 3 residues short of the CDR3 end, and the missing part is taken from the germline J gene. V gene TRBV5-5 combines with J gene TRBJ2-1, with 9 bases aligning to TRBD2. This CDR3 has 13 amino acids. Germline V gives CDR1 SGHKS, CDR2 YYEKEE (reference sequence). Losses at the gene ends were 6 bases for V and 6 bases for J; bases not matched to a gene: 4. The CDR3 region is CASTSGATNEQFF. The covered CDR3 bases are TGTGCCAGCACTAGCGGGGCTACCAATGAG. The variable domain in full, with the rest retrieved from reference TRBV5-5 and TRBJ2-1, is DAGVTQSPTHLIKTRGQQVTLRCSPISGHKSVSWYQQVLGQGPQFIFQYYEKEERGRGNFPDRFSARQFPNYSSELNVNALLLGDSALYLCASTSGATNEQFFGPGTRLTVL.

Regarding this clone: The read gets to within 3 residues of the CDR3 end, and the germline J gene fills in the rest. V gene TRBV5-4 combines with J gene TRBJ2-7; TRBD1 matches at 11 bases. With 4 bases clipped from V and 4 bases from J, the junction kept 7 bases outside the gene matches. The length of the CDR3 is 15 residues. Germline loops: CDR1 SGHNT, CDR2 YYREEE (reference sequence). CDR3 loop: CASSPRTGGGYEQYF. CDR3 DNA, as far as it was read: TGTGCCAGCAGCCCTCGGACAGGGGGCGGGTACGAG.

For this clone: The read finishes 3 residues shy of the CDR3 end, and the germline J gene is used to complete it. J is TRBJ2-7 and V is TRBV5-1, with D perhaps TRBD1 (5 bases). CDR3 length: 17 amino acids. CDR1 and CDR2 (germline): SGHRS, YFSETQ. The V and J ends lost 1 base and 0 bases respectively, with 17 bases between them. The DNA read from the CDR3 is TGCGCCAGCAGCTTGAAATTGTCACAGGCAAACTCCTACGAG. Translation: CASSLKLSQANSYE. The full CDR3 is CASSLKLSQANSYEQYF.

The CDR3 bases that were read are TGCGCCAGCAGTCTGACAGGGTATGGAAACACC. Translating gives CASSLTGYGNT. The entire CDR3 protein is CASSLTGYGNTIYF. This chain joins TRBV5-1 and TRBJ1-3; 7 bases match TRBD1. Read sequence stops 3 residues before the CDR3 end, and the germline J gene provides the missing end. The V gene's germline CDR1 is SGHRS and CDR2 YFSETQ. With V trimmed by 5 bases and J by 3 bases, 5 bases remained unmatched. The CDR3 runs 14 residues.

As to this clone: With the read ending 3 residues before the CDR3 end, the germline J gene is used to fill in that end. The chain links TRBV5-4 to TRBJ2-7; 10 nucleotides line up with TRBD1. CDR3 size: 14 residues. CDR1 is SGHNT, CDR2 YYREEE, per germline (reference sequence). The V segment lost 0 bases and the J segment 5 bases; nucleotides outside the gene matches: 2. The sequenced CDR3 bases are TGTGCCAGCAGCTTGGGACAGGGGGCCCACGAG. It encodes CASSLGQGAHE. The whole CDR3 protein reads CASSLGQGAHEQYF.

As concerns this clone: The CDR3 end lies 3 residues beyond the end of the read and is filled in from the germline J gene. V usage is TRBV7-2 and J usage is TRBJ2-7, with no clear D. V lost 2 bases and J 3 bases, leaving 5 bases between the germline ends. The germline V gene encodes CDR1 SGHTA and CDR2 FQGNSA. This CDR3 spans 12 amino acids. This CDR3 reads CASSLLFYEQYF. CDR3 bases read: TGTGCCAGCAGCTTACTTTTCTACGAG.

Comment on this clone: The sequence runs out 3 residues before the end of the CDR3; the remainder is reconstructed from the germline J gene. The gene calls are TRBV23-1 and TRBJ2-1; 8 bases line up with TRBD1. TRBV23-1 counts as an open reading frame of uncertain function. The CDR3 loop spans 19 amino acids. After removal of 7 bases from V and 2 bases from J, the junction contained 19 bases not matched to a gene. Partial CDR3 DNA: TGCGCCAGCACGGCCCTCACGTTGACGGGCAGGGGGCCCTACAATGAG. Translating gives CASTALTLTGRGPYNE. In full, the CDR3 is CASTALTLTGRGPYNEQFF.

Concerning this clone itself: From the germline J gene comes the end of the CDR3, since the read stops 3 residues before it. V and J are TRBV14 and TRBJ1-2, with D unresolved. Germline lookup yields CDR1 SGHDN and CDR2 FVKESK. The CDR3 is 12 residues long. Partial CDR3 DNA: TGTGCCAGCAGCCATCAAGGTTACGAC. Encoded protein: CASSHQGYD. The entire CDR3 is CASSHQGYDYTF.

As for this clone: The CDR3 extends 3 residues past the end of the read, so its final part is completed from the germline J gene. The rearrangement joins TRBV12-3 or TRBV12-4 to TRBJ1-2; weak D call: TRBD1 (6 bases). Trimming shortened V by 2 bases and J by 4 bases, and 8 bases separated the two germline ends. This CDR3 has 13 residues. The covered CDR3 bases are TGTGCCAGCAGTTTATCCAGGGGCTATGGC. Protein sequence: CASSLSRGYG. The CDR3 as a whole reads CASSLSRGYGYTF.

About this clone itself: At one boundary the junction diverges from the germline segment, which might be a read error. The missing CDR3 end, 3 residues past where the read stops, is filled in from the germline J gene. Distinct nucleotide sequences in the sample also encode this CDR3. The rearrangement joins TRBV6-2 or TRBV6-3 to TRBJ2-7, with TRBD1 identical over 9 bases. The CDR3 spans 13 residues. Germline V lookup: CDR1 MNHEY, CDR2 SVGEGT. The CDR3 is CASSPTGGGEQYF. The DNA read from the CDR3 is TGTGCTAGCAGTCCCACAGGGGGCGGCGAG.

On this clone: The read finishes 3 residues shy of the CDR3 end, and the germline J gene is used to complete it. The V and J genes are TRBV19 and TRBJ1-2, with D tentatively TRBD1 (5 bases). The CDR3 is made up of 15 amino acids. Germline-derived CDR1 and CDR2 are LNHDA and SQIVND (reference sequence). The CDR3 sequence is CASSIGGLADNDYTF. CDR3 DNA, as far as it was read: TGTGCCAGTAGTATCGGGGGACTAGCGGACAATGAC.

The CDR3 DNA, read in part, is TGCGCCAGCAGCGCATCGGGTACCTACAATGAG. This gives the protein CASSASGTYNE. The full CDR3 reads CASSASGTYNEQFF. This chain connects TRBV5-1 to TRBJ2-1; D remains ambiguous. With the read ending 3 residues before the CDR3 end, the germline J gene is used to fill in that end. Germline V gene sequence: CDR1 SGHRS, CDR2 YFSETQ. This CDR3 has 14 residues. V was cut by 4 bases and J by 2 bases, with 10 bases left in between. Supplemented by reference TRBV5-1 and TRBJ2-1, the full variable domain reads KAGVTQTPRYLIKTRGQQVTLSCSPISGHRSVSWYQQTPGQGLQFLFEYFSETQRNKGNFPGRFSGRQFSNSRSEMNVSTLELGDSALYLCASSASGTYNEQFFGPGTRLTVL.

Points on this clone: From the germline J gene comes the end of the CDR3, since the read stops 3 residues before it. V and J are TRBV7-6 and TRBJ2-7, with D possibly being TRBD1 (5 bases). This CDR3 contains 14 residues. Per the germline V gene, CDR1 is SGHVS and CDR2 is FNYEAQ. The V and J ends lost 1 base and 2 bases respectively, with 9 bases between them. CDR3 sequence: CASSLDDRAYEQYF. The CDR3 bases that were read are TGTGCCAGCAGCTTAGATGACAGAGCCTACGAG.

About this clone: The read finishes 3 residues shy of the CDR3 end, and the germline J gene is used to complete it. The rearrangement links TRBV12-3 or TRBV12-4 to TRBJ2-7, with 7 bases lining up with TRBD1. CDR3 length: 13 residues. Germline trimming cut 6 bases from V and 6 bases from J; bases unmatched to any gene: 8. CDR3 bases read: TGTGCCAGCAGCCGGGACAGCTCCCCCGAG. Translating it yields CASSRDSSPE. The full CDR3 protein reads CASSRDSSPEQYF.

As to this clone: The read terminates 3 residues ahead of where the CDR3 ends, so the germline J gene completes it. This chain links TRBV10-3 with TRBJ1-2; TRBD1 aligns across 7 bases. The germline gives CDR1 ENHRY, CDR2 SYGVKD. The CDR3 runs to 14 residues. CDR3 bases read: TGTGCCATCAGTAAAAACCGGGACAGCTACGAC. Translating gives CAISKNRDSYD. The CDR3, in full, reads CAISKNRDSYDYTF.

The CDR3 is CASSTSGTGRYEQYF. The sequenced CDR3 bases are TGTGCCAGTAGTACATCCGGGACTGGCCGCTACGAG. The chain couples TRBV19 to TRBJ2-7; D perhaps matches TRBD2 (6 bases). The read finishes 3 residues shy of the CDR3 end, and the germline J gene is used to complete it. The CDR3 covers 15 residues. V dropped 4 bases and J dropped 3 bases, with 16 bases sitting between them. Germline V CDR1 and CDR2: LNHDA, SQIVND (reference sequence).

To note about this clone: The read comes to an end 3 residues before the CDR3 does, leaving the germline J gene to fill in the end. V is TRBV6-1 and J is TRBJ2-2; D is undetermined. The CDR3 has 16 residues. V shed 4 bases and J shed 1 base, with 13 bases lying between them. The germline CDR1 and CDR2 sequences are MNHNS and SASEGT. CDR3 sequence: CASSGRSGWNTGELFF. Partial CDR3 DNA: TGTGCCAGCAGTGGCCGCTCAGGATGGAACACCGGGGAG.

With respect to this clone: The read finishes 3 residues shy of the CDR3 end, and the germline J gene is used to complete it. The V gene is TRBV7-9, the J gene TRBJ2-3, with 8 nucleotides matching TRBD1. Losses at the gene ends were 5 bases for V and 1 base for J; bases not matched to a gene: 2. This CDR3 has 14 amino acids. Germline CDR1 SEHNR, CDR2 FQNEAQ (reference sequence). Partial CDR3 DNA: TGTGCCAGCAGCGGGGGACAGGGCACAGATACG. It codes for CASSGGQGTDT. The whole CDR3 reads CASSGGQGTDTQYF. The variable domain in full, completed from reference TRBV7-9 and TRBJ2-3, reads DTGVSQNPRHKITKRGQNVTFRCDPISEHNRLYWYRQTLGQGPEFLTYFQNEAQLEKSRLLSDRFSAERPKGSFSTLEIQRTEQGDSAMYLCASSGGQGTDTQYFGPGTRLTVL.

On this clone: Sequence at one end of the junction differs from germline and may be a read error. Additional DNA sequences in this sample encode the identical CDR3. Incomplete CDR3 DNA: TGTGCCAGCGGACAGGCGTCGTCGGGAAACACG. It yields the protein CASGQASSGNT. In full, the CDR3 reads CASGQASSGNTIYF. The J gene is TRBJ1-3, the V gene TRBV5-6, with 7 bases identical to TRBD1. The read gets to within 3 residues of the CDR3 end, and the germline J gene fills in the rest. The CDR3 has 14 amino acids. Per the germline V gene, CDR1 is SGHDT and CDR2 is YYEEEE.

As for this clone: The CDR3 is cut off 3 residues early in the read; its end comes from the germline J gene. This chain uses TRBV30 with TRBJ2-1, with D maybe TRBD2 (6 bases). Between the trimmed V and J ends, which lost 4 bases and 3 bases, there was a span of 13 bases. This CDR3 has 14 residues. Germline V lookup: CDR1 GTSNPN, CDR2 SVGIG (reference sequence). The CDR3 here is CAWKGGAIYNEQFF. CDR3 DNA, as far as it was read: TGTGCCTGGAAGGGCGGGGCCATCTACAATGAG. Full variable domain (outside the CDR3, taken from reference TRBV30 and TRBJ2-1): SQTIHQWPATLVQPVGSPLSLECTVEGTSNPNLYWYRQAAGRGLQLLFYSVGIGQISSEVPQNLSASRPQDRQFILSSKKLLLSDSGFYLCAWKGGAIYNEQFFGPGTRLTVL.

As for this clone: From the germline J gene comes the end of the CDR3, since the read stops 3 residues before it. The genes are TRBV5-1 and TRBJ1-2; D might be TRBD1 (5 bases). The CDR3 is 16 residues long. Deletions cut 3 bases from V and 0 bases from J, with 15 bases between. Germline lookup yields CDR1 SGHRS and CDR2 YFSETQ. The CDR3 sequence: CASSSSGTPSNYGYTF. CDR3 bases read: TGCGCCAGCAGCTCATCCGGGACTCCCTCTAACTATGGC.

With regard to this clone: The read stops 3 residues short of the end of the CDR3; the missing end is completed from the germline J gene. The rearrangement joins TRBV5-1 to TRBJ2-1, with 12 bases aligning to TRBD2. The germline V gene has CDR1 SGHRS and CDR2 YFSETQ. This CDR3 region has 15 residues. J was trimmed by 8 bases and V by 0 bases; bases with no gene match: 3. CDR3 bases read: TGCGCCAGCAGCTTGGAGACTAGCGGGGGAGATGAG. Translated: CASSLETSGGDE. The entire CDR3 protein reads CASSLETSGGDEQFF.

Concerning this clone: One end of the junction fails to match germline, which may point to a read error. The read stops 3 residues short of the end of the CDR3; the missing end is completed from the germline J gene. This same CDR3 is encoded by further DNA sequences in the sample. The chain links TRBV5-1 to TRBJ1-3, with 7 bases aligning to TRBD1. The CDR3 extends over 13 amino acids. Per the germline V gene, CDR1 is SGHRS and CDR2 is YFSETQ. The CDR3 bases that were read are TGCGCCAGCAGTACCGAACAGGGGAACACG. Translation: CASSTEQGNT. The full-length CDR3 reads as CASSTEQGNTIYF. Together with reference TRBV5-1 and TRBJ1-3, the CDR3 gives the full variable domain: KAGVTQTPRYLIKTRGQQVTLSCSPISGHRSVSWYQQTPGQGLQFLFEYFSETQRNKGNFPGRFSGRQFSNSRSEMNVSTLELGDSALYLCASSTEQGNTIYFGEGSWLTVV.

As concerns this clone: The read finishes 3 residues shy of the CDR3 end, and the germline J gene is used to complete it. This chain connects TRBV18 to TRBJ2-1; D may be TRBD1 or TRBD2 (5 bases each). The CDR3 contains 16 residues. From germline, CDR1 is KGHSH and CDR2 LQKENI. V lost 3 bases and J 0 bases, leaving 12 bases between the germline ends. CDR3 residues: CASSPEGPGSYNEQFF. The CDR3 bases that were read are TGTGCCAGCTCACCCGAGGGGCCGGGCTCCTACAATGAG.

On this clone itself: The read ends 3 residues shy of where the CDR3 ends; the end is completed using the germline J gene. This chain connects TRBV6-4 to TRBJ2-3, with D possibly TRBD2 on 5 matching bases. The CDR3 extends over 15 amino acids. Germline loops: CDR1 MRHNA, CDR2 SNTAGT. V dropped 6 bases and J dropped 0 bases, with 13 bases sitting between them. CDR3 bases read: TGTGCCAGCAGCATAGGCGGGCTAAGCACAGATACG. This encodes CASSIGGLSTDT. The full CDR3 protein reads CASSIGGLSTDTQYF.

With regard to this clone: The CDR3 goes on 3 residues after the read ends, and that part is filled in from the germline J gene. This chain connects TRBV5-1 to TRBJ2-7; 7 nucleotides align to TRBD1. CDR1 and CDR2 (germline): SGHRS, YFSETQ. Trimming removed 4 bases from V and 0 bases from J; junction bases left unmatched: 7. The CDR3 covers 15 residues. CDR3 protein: CASSVTGSSSYEQYF. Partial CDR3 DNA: TGCGCCAGCAGCGTGACAGGGAGCAGCTCCTACGAG.

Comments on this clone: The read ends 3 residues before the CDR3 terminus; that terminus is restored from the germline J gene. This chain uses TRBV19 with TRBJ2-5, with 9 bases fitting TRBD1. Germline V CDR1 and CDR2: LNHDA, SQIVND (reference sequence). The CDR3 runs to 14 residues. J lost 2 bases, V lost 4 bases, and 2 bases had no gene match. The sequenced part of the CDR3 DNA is TGTGCCAGTAGTAGGGACAGGGCACAAGAGACC. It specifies CASSRDRAQET. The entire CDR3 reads CASSRDRAQETQYF.

CDR3 DNA, as far as it was read: TGTGCCTGGAGTAATACAGGGGATGGC. Translating gives CAWSNTGDG. The whole CDR3 protein reads CAWSNTGDGYTF. The chain has TRBV30 and TRBJ1-2; 7 bases agree with TRBD1. Read data end 3 residues before the CDR3 end; the end is taken from the germline J gene. Looked up from germline, CDR1 is GTSNPN and CDR2 is SVGIG (reference sequence). The CDR3 loop spans 12 amino acids. J gave up 6 bases and V 2 bases, and 3 bases lay outside the gene matches. Full variable domain (rest looked up from reference TRBV30 and TRBJ1-2): SQTIHQWPATLVQPVGSPLSLECTVEGTSNPNLYWYRQAAGRGLQLLFYSVGIGQISSEVPQNLSASRPQDRQFILSSKKLLLSDSGFYLCAWSNTGDGYTFGSGTRLTVV.

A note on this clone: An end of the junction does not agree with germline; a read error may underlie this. The CDR3 bases that were read are TGCAGTACTAGCGCGACTGTCTCCTACAATGAG. Translated, it gives CSTSATVSYNE. The whole CDR3 sequence reads CSTSATVSYNEQFF. This sequence joins TRBV20-1 and TRBJ2-1, with TRBD2 matching over 7 bases. The read ends 3 residues before the CDR3 terminus; that terminus is restored from the germline J gene. The germline V gene encodes CDR1 DFQATT and CDR2 SNEGSKA (reference sequence). CDR3 length: 14 amino acids.